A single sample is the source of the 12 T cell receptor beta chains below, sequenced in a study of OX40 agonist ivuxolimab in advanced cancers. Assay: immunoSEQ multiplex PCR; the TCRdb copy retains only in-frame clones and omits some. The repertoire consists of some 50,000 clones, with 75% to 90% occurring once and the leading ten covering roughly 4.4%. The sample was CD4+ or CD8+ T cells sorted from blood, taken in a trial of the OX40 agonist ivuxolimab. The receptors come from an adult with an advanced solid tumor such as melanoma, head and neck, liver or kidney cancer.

The CDR3 here is CASSDKIQYF. In DNA, the CDR3 is TGTGCCAGCAGCGATAAGATCCAGTACTTC. The chain recombines TRBV2 with TRBJ2-5; no firm D call. The CDR3 covers 10 residues. V was clipped by 6 bases and J by 10 bases, with 9 bases between them. Germline V gives CDR1 SNHLY, CDR2 FYNNEI. The full variable domain, completed using reference TRBV2 and TRBJ2-5, is EPEVTQTPSHQVTQMGQEVILRCVPISNHLYFYWYRQILGQKVEFLVSFYNNEISEKSEIFDDQFSVERPDGSNFTLKIRSTKLEDSAMYFCASSDKIQYFGPGTRLLVL.

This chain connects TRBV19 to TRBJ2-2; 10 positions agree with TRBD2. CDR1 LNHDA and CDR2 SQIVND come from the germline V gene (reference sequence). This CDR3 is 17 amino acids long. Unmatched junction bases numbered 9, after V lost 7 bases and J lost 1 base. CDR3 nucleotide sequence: TGTGCCAGTACTCGGACTAGCGGAAAACTGAACACCGGGGAGCTGTTTTTT. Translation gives CASTRTSGKLNTGELFF.

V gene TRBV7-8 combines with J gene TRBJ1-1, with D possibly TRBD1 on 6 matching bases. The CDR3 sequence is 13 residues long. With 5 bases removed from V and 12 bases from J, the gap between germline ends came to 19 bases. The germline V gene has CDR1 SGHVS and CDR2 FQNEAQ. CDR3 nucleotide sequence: TGTGCCAGCAGCCTGAGGGGGGGCAGGATCCCTTTCTTT. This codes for CASSLRGGRIPFF.

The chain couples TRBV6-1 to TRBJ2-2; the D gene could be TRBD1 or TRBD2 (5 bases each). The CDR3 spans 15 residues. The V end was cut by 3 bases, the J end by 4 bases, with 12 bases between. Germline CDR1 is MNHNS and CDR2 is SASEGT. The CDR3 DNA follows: TGTGCCAGCAGTGAGAGCAGGGCGGGCACCGGGGAGCTGTTTTTT. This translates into CASSESRAGTGELFF.

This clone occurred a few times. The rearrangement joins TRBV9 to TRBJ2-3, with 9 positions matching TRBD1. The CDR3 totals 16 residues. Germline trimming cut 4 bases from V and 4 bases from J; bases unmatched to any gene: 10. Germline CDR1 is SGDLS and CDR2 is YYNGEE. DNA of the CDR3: TGTGCCAGCAGCACCCGAGGGGACAGGGACGCAGATACGCAGTATTTT. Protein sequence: CASSTRGDRDADTQYF.

The CDR3 protein is CASSFPRARALMGTEAFF. CDR3 bases: TGTGCCAGCAGTTTCCCACGGGCAAGGGCTTTAATGGGTACTGAAGCTTTCTTT. V is TRBV28 and J is TRBJ1-1; D call uncertain. CDR3 length: 18 amino acids. Germline V gene data show CDR1 as MDHEN and CDR2 as SYDVKM. Trimming removed 3 bases from V and 5 bases from J, with 25 bases in between.

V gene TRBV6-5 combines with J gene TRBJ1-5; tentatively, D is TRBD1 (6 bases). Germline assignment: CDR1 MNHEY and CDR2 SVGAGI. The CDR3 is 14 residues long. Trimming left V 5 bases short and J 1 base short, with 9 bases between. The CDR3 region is CASSGGRSNQPQHF. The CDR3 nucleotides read TGTGCCAGCAGTGGGGGGCGCAGCAATCAGCCCCAGCATTTT.

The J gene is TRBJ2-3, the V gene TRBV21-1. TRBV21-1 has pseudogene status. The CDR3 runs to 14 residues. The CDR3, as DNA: TGTGCCAGCAGCCCCGGCCCACCCACAGATACGCAGTATTTT. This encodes CASSPGPPTDTQYF.

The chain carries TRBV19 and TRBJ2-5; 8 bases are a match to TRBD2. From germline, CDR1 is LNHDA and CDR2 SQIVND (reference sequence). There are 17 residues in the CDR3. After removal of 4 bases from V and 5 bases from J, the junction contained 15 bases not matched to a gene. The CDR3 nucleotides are TGTGCCAGTAGTAATTGGGCTAGCGGGCTGCAGGGGGAGACCCAGTACTTC. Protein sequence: CASSNWASGLQGETQYF.

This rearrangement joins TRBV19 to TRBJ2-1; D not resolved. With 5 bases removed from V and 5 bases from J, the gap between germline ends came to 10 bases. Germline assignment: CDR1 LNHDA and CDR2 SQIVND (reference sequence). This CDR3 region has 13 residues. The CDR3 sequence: CASSYPNNNEQFF. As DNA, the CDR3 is TGTGCCAGTAGTTACCCCAACAACAATGAGCAGTTCTTC.

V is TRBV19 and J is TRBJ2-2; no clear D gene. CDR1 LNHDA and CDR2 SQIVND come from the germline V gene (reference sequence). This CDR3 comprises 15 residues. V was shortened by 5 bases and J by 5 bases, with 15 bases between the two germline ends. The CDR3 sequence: CASSEWSLGTGELFF. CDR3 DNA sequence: TGTGCCAGTAGTGAATGGAGCTTGGGGACCGGGGAGCTGTTTTTT. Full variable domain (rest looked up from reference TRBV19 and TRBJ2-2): DGGITQSPKYLFRKEGQNVTLSCEQNLNHDAMYWYRQDPGQGLRLIYYSQIVNDFQKGDIAEGYSVSREKKESFPLTVTSAQKNPTAFYLCASSEWSLGTGELFFGEGSRLTVL.

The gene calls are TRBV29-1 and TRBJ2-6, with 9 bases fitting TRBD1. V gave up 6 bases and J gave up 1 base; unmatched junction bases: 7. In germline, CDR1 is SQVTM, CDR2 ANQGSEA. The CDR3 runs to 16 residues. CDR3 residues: CSVGGQGISGANVLTF. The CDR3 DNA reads TGCAGCGTCGGGGGACAGGGAATATCTGGGGCCAACGTCCTGACTTTC. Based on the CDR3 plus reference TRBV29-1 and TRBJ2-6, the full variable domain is SAVISQKPSRDICQRGTSLTIQCQVDSQVTMMFWYRQQPGQSLTLIATANQGSEATYESGFVIDKFPISRPNLTFSTLTVSNMSPEDSSIYLCSVGGQGISGANVLTFGAGSRLTVL.